The clone carrying this T cell receptor (beta chain) was seen a single time. Its antigen is unidentified. These data originate in a study of T cell responses to AZD1222 COVID-19 vaccine. Study-wide context: Timing groups of about 4 and about 12 weeks for second doses were pooled. Study-wide findings and caveats: It was only a handful of AZD1222 recipients who were seropositive at baseline. Clonal diversity may have been underestimated, and the donors were mostly white British, with more females than males. Spike-wide coverage was observed for vaccine-associated CD4 TCRs, with dominant responses at 160-218 and 743-854.

The germline V gene has CDR1 SGHNT and CDR2 YENEEA. The CDR3 runs 17 residues. The V segment lost 3 bases and the J segment 5 bases; nucleotides outside the gene matches: 9. TCRdb's table, derived via immunoSEQ multiplex PCR, lists solely in-frame clones and lacks some. The table lists approximately 100,000 clones, about nine tenths of them singletons. This TCR was sampled from an adult in good health. Source: peripheral blood, taken on day 0 of AZD1222 vaccination. The rearrangement joins TRBV11-3 to TRBJ2-2; 10 nucleotides agree with TRBD2. CDR3 amino acids: CASSFGASGSLTGELFF. CDR3 coding DNA: TGTGCCAGCAGCTTTGGTGCTAGCGGGAGTCTAACCGGGGAGCTGTTTTTT. The whole variable domain, remainder taken from reference TRBV11-3 and TRBJ2-2, is EAGVVQSPRYKIIEKKQPVAFWCNPISGHNTLYWYLQNLGQGPELLIRYENEEAVDDSQLPKDRFSAERLKGVDSTLKIQPAELGDSAVYLCASSFGASGSLTGELFFGEGSRLTVL.